The subject of this entry is one TCR beta chain. This clone appeared a single time. The target of this receptor is not known. It has no much larger one-base neighbor in the sample; base qualities were not kept. Other DNA variants within this sample encode the same CDR3. Memory CD4+ T cells were FACS-sorted on a FACSAria III to over 98% purity as all CD4+ cells other than CD45RA+CCR7+CD95- naive cells. Healthy donor blood was obtained from blood donation centers in Switzerland. Total CD4+ T cells and monocytes were enriched by positive selection with CD4 and CD14 magnetic microbeads. Before sorting, CD8+, CD14+, CD16+, CD56+, CD19+ and CD25-bright cells were excluded. To assess in vivo expansion of bacteria-reactive clonotypes, total memory CD4+ T cells from two blood donors were sequenced directly ex vivo. Ficoll-Paque Plus was used to isolate peripheral blood mononuclear cells from donor blood. Deep-level sequencing was performed on ex vivo total memory CD4+ samples, with a detection sensitivity of one cell in 200,000. The QIAamp DNA Micro Kit was used to extract genomic DNA from cell pellets, and spectrophotometry was used to check the DNA quantity and purity. The immunoSEQ multiplex PCR assay was used to amplify TCR Vbeta CDR3 regions. Amplicons were sequenced on the Illumina HiSeq platform. The retrieved sequences were 87 nucleotides in length and included the CDR3 region. As for the authors' bioinformatics: A clonotype was defined as a unique productive TCR Vbeta nucleotide sequence, quantified by productive template frequency from ImmunoSEQ Analyzer V3.0. A threshold set at the top 5th percentile of each frequency-ranked repertoire was used to define expanded clonotypes. Repertoire overlap was calculated as Chao-Jaccard with the R package fossil and was visualized by nonmetric multidimensional scaling with the R package MASS. TCRdb carries this immuneACCESS record with in-frame sequences only. Its versions omit some clonotypes, under half of them owing to an unresolved V gene in the studies checked, with the rest unexplained. V and J calls and clone size are given by that table; D and trimming were obtained from the DNA. This sample holds tens of thousands of clones; about four fifths were observed only once. Roughly 0.96% of the sample lies in the top ten.

This sample is part of a study of human CD4 T cells and Enterobacteriaceae (dated by TCRdb to about 2020). Here is what the overall study found, with its caveats: The reactivity of ex vivo clonotypes was inferred solely through the matching of nucleotide sequences to CFSE-low cultures from the same donors. Ex vivo, broadly cross-reactive clonotypes were observed to appear more expanded than specific clonotypes, with about 55% of the 19 and about 65% of the roughly 34 being found within the top 5%.

The CDR3 sequence holds 15 residues, the cysteine and phenylalanine included. Left in the record is the CDR3 DNA by itself, 45 bases read in frame from the first base. Between the V and J ends, shortened by 4 bases and 5 bases respectively, the junction contains 18 bases. The germline V gene encodes CDR1 SGHRS and CDR2 YFSETQ. The sequenced material came from memory CD4+ T cells from blood. What this sample's cell subset or site label stands for: total memory CD4 T cells sorted directly ex vivo, unstimulated. The sequence was obtained from a human donor in good health. The rearrangement joined TRBV5-1 to TRBJ1-2, and perhaps TRBD1 as D gene, on 5 matching bases. At the DNA level, the sequence is TGCGCCAGCAGCCCCTTGCAGGGTCCCTCATATGGCTACACCTTC. Its amino acids are CASSPLQGPSYGYTF.